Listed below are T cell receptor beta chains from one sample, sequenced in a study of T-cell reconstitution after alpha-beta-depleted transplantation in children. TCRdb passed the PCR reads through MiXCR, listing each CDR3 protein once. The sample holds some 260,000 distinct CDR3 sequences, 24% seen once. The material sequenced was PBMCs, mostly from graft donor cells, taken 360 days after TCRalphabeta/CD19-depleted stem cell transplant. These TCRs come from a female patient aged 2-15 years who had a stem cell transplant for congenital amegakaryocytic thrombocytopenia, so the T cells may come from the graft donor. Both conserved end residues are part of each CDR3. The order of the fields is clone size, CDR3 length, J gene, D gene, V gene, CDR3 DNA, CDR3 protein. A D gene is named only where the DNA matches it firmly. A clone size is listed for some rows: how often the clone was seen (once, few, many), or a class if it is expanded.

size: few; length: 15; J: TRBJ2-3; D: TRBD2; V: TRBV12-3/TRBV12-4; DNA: TGTGCCAGCAGTTTACGTGAGGGGAGGGCAGATACGCAGTATTTT; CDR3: CASSLREGRADTQYF
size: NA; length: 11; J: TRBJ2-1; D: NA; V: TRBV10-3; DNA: TGTGCCATCGGGGGGCGGATCGGGTGGTTCTTC; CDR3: CAIGGRIGWFF
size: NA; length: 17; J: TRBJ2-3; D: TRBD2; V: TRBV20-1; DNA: TGCAGTGCTAGAGTTGGGACTAGCGGGAGTGCGACAGATACGCAGTATTTT; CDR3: CSARVGTSGSATDTQYF
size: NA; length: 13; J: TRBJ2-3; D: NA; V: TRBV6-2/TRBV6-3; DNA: TGTGCCAGCATTGGGACCGGGGCAGATACGCAGTATTTT; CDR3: CASIGTGADTQYF
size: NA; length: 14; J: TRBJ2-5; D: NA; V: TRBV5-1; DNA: TGCGCCAGCAGCTCGAGGTCGTTCCAAGAGACCCAGTACTTC; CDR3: CASSSRSFQETQYF
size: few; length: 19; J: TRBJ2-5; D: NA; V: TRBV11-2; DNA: TGTGCCAGCAGCCCTGGGGCCCTCCAGGCGAACATAGGCCAAGAGACCCAGTACTTC; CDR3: CASSPGALQANIGQETQYF
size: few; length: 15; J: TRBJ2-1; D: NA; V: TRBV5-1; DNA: TGCGCCAGCAGCTTGCGACCGGGAATGAAAAGTGAGCAGTTCTTC; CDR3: CASSLRPGMKSEQFF
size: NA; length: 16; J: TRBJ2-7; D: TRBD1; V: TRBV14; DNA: TGTGCCAGCAGCCATACTCTTGACAGGGGGCCGGACGAGCAGTACTTC; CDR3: CASSHTLDRGPDEQYF
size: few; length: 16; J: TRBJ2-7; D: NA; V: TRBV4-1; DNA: TGCGCCAGCAGCCAAGGGTATAGGGCCTACCAGGACGAGCAGTACTTC; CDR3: CASSQGYRAYQDEQYF
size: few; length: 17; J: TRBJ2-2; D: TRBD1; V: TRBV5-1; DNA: TGCGCCAGCAGCAAGTCACAGGGGGCGTCGAACACCGGGGAGCTGTTTTTT; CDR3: CASSKSQGASNTGELFF
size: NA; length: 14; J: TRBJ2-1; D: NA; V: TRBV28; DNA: TGTGCCAGCAGTCTCAGAAGCTCCTACAATGAGCAGTTCTTC; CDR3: CASSLRSSYNEQFF
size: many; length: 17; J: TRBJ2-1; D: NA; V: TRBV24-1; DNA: TGTGCCACCAGAGTTGGAGTGAAAACAGACTTCTACAATGAGCAGTTCTTC; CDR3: CATRVGVKTDFYNEQFF
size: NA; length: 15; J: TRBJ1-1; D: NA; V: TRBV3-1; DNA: TGTGCCAGCAGCCAAGATCTGGGGGGATTTACTGAAGCTTTCTTT; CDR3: CASSQDLGGFTEAFF
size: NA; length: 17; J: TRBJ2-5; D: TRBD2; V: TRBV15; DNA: TGTGCCACCAGCAGACCATTTCAACTAGCGGGGGGAGAGACCCAGTACTTC; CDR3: CATSRPFQLAGGETQYF
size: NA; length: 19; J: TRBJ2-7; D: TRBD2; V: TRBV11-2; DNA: TGTGCCAGCAGCTTAAGCTTGACTAGCGGGGGACCAAACTCCTACGAGCAGTACTTC; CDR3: CASSLSLTSGGPNSYEQYF
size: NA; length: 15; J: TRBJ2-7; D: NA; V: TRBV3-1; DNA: TGTGCCAGCAGTCGCGCGGGACCGATGCTGGACGAGCAGTACTTC; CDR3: CASSRAGPMLDEQYF
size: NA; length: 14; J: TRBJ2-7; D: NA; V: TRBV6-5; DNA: TGTGCCAGCAGTTACTCGAGAAGTTTCTACGAGCAGTACTTC; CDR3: CASSYSRSFYEQYF
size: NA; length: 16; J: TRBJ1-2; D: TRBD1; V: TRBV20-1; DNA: TGCAGTGCTAGAAATAACTTGGGACAGGGCAACTATGGCTACACCTTC; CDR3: CSARNNLGQGNYGYTF
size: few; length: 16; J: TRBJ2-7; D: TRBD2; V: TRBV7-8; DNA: TGTGCCAGCAGCCATCCCCTGACTAGCGGGAGTTTGGTGCAGTACTTC; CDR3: CASSHPLTSGSLVQYF
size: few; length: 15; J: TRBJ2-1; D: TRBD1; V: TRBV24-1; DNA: TGTGCCACCAGAGAAACAGGGGCGGCCTACAATGAGCAGTTCTTC; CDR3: CATRETGAAYNEQFF
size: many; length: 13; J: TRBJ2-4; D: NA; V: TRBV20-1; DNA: TGCAGTGCTAGTAGGGGTGACAAAAACATTCAGTACTTC; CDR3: CSASRGDKNIQYF
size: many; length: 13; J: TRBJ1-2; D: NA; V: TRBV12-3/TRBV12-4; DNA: TGTGCCAGCAGGGACCAATCGGTGGGAGGCTACACCTTC; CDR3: CASRDQSVGGYTF
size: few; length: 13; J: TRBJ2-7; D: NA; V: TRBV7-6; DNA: TGTGCCAGCAGCTTATCGGGGAGAATCGAGCAGTACTTC; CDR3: CASSLSGRIEQYF
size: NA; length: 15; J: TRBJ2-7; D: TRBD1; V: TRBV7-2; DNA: TGTGCCAGCAGTTTCACCGGGACAGGGGACTACGAGCAGTACTTC; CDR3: CASSFTGTGDYEQYF
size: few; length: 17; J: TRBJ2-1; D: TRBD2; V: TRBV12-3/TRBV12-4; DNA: TGTGCCAGCAGTTTAAGAAGTCCGGGCGGGAGGACCAATGAGCAGTTCTTC; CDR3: CASSLRSPGGRTNEQFF
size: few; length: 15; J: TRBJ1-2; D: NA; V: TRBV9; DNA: TGTGCCAGCAGCCCGGGGGACGGAGCTAACTATGGCTACACCTTC; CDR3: CASSPGDGANYGYTF
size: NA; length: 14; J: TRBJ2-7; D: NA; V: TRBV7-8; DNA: TGTGCCAGCAGCCGAATACTAGGTGGCTACGAGCAGTACTTC; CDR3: CASSRILGGYEQYF
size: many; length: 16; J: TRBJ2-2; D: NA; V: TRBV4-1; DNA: TGCGCCAGCAGCCAAGAGCACAGGGTGGGCACCGGGGAGCTGTTTTTT; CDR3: CASSQEHRVGTGELFF
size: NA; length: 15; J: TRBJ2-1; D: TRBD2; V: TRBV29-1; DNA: TGCAGCGTTGACAAGGGACTAGCGGACTACAATGAGCAGTTCTTC; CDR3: CSVDKGLADYNEQFF
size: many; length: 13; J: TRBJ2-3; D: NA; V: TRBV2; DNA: TGTGCCAGCAGTGAGGACTTGGGGGATACGCAGTATTTT; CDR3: CASSEDLGDTQYF
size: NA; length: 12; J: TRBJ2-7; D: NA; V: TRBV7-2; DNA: TGTGCCAGCAGCCCCTTTGTAGGCGAGCAGTACTTC; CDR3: CASSPFVGEQYF
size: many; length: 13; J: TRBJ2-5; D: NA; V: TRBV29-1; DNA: TGCAGCGAACGGTTTAGCGAGGGGGAGACCCAGTACTTC; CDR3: CSERFSEGETQYF
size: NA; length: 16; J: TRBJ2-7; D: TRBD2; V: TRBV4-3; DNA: TGCGCCAGCAGCCAAGATCGACTAGCGGGAGTCAACGAGCAGTACTTC; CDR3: CASSQDRLAGVNEQYF
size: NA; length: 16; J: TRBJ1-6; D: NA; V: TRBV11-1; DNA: TGTGCCAGCAGTGTATTCCAGTACCAAGATAATTCACCCCTCCACTTT; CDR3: CASSVFQYQDNSPLHF
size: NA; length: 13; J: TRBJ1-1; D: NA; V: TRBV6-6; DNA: TGTGCCAGCAGTCACAGGAGTAACACTGAAGCTTTCTTT; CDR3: CASSHRSNTEAFF
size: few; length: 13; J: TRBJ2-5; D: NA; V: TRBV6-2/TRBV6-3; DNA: TGTGCCAGCAGTACATTGGGTCAAGAGACCCAGTACTTC; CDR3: CASSTLGQETQYF
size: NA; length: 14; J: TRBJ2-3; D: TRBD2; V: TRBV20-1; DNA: TGCAGTGCCACCCCAGGGACTAGCGGAGATACGCAGTATTTT; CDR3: CSATPGTSGDTQYF
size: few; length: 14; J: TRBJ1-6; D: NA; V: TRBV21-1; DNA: TGTGCCAGCAGCAAACACGGCGACGCTTCACCCCTCCACTTT; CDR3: CASSKHGDASPLHF
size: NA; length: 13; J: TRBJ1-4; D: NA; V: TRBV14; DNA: TGTGCCAGCCAAGAAGGTTTATCAGAAAAACTGTTTTTT; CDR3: CASQEGLSEKLFF
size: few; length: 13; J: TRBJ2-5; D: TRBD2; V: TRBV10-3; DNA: TGTGCCATAGGACTAGCGGGAGGTGAGACCCAGTACTTC; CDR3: CAIGLAGGETQYF
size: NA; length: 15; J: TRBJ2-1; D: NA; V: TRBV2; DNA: TGTGCCAGCAGAGCAGGGGACGGGGCCTACAATGAGCAGTTCTTC; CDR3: CASRAGDGAYNEQFF
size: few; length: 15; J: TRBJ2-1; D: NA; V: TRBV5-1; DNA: TGCGCCAGCAGCTTGGCCATCAGAGACTCGAATGAGCAGTTCTTC; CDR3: CASSLAIRDSNEQFF
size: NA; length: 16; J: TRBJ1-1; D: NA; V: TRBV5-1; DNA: TGCGCCAGCAGCTTGGGAAAGGGTGGTCGGAACACTGAAGCTTTCTTT; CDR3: CASSLGKGGRNTEAFF
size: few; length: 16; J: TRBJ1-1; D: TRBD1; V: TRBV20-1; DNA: TGCAGTGCTAGAGATGTATTGGGGGACAGGGGCACTGAAGCTTTCTTT; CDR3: CSARDVLGDRGTEAFF
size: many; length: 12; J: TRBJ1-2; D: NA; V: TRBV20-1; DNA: TGCTCCCACGGACAGAATAACTATGGCTACACCTTC; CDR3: CSHGQNNYGYTF
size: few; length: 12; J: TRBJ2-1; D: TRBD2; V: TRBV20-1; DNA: TGCAGTGCGCTTAGCGGGCCCAATGAGCAGTTCTTC; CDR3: CSALSGPNEQFF
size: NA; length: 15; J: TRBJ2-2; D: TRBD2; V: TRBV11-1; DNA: TGTGCCAGCAGCCAGACTAGCCAGAGAGGCGGGGAGCTGTTTTTT; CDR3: CASSQTSQRGGELFF
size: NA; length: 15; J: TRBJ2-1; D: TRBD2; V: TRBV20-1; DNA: TGCAGTGCCAGCGGGACTAGCGGGAGCGGGGATGAGCAGTTCTTC; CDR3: CSASGTSGSGDEQFF
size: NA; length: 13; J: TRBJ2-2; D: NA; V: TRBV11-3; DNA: TGTGCCAGCAGCTTAGTACGGGGCGGGGAGCTGTTTTTT; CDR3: CASSLVRGGELFF
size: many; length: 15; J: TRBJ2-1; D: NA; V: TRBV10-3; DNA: TGTGCCATCAGTGAGTCGGAGCCTCTAACAGATGAGCAGTTCTTC; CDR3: CAISESEPLTDEQFF
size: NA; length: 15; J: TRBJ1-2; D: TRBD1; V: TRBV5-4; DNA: TGTGCCAGCAGCTTGGGGGTCCGGGACAGCCATGGCTACACCTTC; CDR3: CASSLGVRDSHGYTF
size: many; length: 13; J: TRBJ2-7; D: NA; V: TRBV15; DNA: TGTGCCACCAGCCCTTACCAGATAGACGAGCAGTACTTC; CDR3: CATSPYQIDEQYF
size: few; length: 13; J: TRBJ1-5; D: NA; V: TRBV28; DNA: TGTGCCACCTCCGACAGGCTAATCCAGCCCCAGCATTTT; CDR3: CATSDRLIQPQHF
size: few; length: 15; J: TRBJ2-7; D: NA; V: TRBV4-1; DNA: TGCGCCAGCAGCCAAGATGTAAACAGGCCCTACGAGCAGTACTTC; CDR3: CASSQDVNRPYEQYF